The clone carrying this TCR beta chain was detected a few times. Its antigen is still unknown. Using immunoSEQ multiplex PCR, the repertoire was profiled, and TCRdb retains in-frame clones only, with some absent. The profile shows roughly 120,000 clones, approximately 95% of them singletons. The data were obtained in a study of graft-versus-host responses after intestinal transplantation. In the study overall: Recipients got multivisceral, liver-intestinal, or isolated intestinal transplants. Anti-thymocyte globulin was used for induction in all recipients, who then took tacrolimus and steroids for about three years. General observations from the study: Present in recipient marrow, GvH clones included some that appeared first in ileum or blood.

The V gene's germline CDR1 is SEHNR and CDR2 FQNEAQ (reference sequence). J lost 6 bases, V lost 0 bases, and 7 bases had no gene match. The CDR3 extends over 15 amino acids. The receptor was isolated from a human donor who received an intestinal transplant. Material: unstimulated CD4+ T cells sorted from spleen or lymph node cells, obtained before intestinal transplant. The chain combines TRBV7-9 with TRBJ2-7; 8 bases are shared with TRBD2. The CDR3 nucleotides read TGTGCCAGCAGCTTAGCAGCGGGAGATCGGGGCGAGCAGTACTTC. Translating it yields CASSLAAGDRGEQYF.